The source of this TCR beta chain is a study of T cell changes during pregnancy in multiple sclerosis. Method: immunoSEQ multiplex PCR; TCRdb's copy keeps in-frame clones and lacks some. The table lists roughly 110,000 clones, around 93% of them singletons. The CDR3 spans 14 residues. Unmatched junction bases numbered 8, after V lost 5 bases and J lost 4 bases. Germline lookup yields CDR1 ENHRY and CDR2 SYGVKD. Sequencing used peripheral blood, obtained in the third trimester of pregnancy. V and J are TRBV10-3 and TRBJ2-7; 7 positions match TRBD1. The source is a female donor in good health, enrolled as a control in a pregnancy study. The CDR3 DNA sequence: TGTGCCATCAGTAAGACAGGGACACCTTACGAGCAGTACTTC. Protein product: CAISKTGTPYEQYF.